This TCR beta chain was captured in a study of shared clonotypes between healthy human individuals. CDR3 size: 15 residues. CDR1 and CDR2 (germline): SGHAT, FQNNGV. The V and J ends lost 3 bases and 4 bases respectively, with 14 bases between them. Data came from immunoSEQ multiplex PCR; TCRdb stores just in-frame clones and leaves some out. The sample has approximately 1,000,000 clones; about 80% are singletons. The sequenced sample was memory CD4+ T cells from PBMCs. Specified subset: CD45RA-negative fraction. The receptor was isolated from a man aged 18 to 35 in good health. Some clones in this sample may be carry-over from other donors' samples. The chain employs TRBV11-2 and TRBJ2-3, with a possible D match to TRBD2 (5 bases). CDR3 nucleotide sequence: TGTGCCAGCAGCTTCTTCAGGAGGCAAGCAGATACGCAGTATTTT. Its protein product is CASSFFRRQADTQYF.